This T cell receptor (beta chain) was observed in a study of CD4 T cell repertoires in COVID-19. The wider study: Other coronavirus spike proteins restimulated relabeled CFSE-low cells expanded with IL-2 for about eleven days.

In regard to this clone: Its specificity is not known.

These memory T cells were uncultured and sequenced directly after ex vivo isolation. This CDR3 is built from 16 residues. V shed 1 base and J 6 bases; nucleotides not matched to a gene: 8. CDR1 and CDR2 from the germline V gene are SGHNT and YENEEA. Study results and limitations: Two or all three memory subsets shared several highly expanded SARS-CoV-2-reactive clonotypes. SARS-CoV and/or HKU1 spike cultures shared between about 6.5 and 27% of SARS-CoV-2 clonotypes.

The method was immunoSEQ multiplex PCR; TCRdb's version includes in-frame clones alone and lacks a portion of them. The data contain about 24,000 clones, about 94% of them singletons. The receptor's source is a human donor who had COVID-19. The sequencing used circulating follicular helper CD4+ T cells (cTfh) from blood, collected before the COVID-19 pandemic. The gene calls are TRBV11-3 and TRBJ2-1; 8 bases agree with TRBD1. The CDR3 nucleotides are TGTGCCAGCAGCTTAGGGGCAGGGGGCATCACCAATGAGCAGTTCTTC. Residues: CASSLGAGGITNEQFF.